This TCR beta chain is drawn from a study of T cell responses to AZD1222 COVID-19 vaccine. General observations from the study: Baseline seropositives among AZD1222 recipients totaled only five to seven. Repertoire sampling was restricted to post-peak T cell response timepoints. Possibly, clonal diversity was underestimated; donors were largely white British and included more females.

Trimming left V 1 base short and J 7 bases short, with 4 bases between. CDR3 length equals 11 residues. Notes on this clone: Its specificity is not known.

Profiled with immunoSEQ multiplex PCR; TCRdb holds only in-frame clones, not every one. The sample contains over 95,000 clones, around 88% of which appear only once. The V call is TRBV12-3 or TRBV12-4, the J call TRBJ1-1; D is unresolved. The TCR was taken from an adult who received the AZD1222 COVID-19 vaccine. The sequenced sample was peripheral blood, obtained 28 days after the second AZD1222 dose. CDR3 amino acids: CASSLVGEAFF. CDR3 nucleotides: TGTGCCAGCAGTTTAGTTGGTGAAGCTTTCTTT.